This T cell receptor (beta chain) was sequenced in a study of cytomegalovirus exposure and HLA in healthy donors. Overall study findings and caveats: Owing to their indistinguishability, certain V segments, notably TRBV6-2 and TRBV6-3, were excluded. A later analysis revealed that TCR association rates differed between HLA loci, peaking at DRB1 and bottoming out at HLA-C. Generally TCR sequences proved uncommon, though certain public TCRs appeared in numerous donors.

Details on this clone: Antigen unknown.

Germline V gene sequence: CDR1 MNHNY, CDR2 SVGAGI (reference sequence). With V trimmed by 5 bases and J by 1 base, 4 bases remained unmatched. CDR3 size: 14 residues. Vbeta (60) and Jbeta (13) primers were used in the PCR. Sequenced by immunoSEQ multiplex PCR; TCRdb stores in-frame clones only, minus some. In the table there are fewer than 120,000 clones, 75% to 80% of which are singletons. This chain connects TRBV6-6 to TRBJ2-5, with 7 nucleotides matching TRBD2. The TCR originated in a woman aged 25 to 39 in good health and CMV-seronegative. Specimen: PBMCs. This CDR3 reads CASSRGGGQETQYF. The CDR3 DNA follows: TGTGCCAGCAGTCGGGGCGGGGGCCAAGAGACCCAGTACTTC.